These 9 T cell receptor beta chains were all obtained from the same sample, sequenced in a study of T cell responses to AZD1222 COVID-19 vaccine. Sequenced by immunoSEQ multiplex PCR; TCRdb stores in-frame clones only, minus some. The data show about 84,000 clones, roughly 86% seen once. The source was peripheral blood, collected 28 days after the second AZD1222 dose. The receptor source for this set is an adult who received the AZD1222 COVID-19 vaccine.

The chain links TRBV19 to TRBJ2-3; D tentatively fits TRBD1 or TRBD2 (5 bases each). The CDR3 length is 17 residues. Trimming shortened V by 5 bases and J by 0 bases, and 18 bases separated the two germline ends. Germline V CDR1 and CDR2: LNHDA, SQIVND (reference sequence). CDR3 sequence (DNA): TGTGCCAGTAGTGGGGGTATGGGCCACCCTAGCACAGATACGCAGTATTTT. Encoded protein: CASSGGMGHPSTDTQYF.

The V and J genes are TRBV15 and TRBJ2-7; 11 bases match TRBD2. The CDR3 spans 15 residues. V gave up 1 base and J gave up 7 bases; unmatched junction bases: 6. CDR1 and CDR2 (germline): LNHNV, YYDKDF (reference sequence). The CDR3 DNA follows: TGTGCCACCAGCAGAGCACTAGCGGGAGTGAGGGAGCAGTACTTC. Protein sequence: CATSRALAGVREQYF.

Comment on this clone: The same CDR3 also results from other DNA sequences found in this sample. This CDR3 is CASSSRGTNTGELFF. The CDR3 DNA is TGTGCCAGCAGCTCGCGAGGGACAAACACCGGGGAGCTGTTTTTT. J is TRBJ2-2 and V is TRBV11-3, with D maybe TRBD1 (6 bases). Trimming pared 4 bases from V and 2 bases from J, leaving 11 bases between. In germline, CDR1 is SGHNT, CDR2 YENEEA. CDR3 length: 15 amino acids.

The chain links TRBV1 to TRBJ2-3; whether TRBD2, the table's D call, matches the DNA was not checked. TRBV1 is tagged as a pseudogene. This CDR3 region has 18 residues. CDR3 nucleotide sequence: TGCACCAGCAGCCGATTGGCGGAGCGGGAGACCAGCACAGATACGCAGTATTTT. The encoded protein is CTSSRLAERETSTDTQYF.

The chain carries TRBV4-2 and TRBJ2-7; no clear D. Trimming cost V 0 bases and J 5 bases, with 11 bases left between them. The CDR3 has 14 amino acids. Germline CDR1 and CDR2: LGHNA and YNFKEQ. The CDR3 reads CASSQDTGTNEQYF. CDR3 in DNA: TGTGCCAGCAGCCAAGATACGGGCACAAACGAGCAGTACTTC.

For this clone: The identical CDR3 is also encoded by other nucleotide sequences in the sample. The genes are TRBV19 and TRBJ2-2; no definite D call. This CDR3 spans 13 amino acids. V was trimmed by 1 base and J by 1 base, leaving 1 base between them. Germline-derived CDR1 and CDR2 are LNHDA and SQIVND (reference sequence). CDR3 DNA: TGTGCCAGTAGTATAGGGAACACCGGGGAGCTGTTTTTT. The encoded protein is CASSIGNTGELFF.

J is TRBJ2-1 and V is TRBV11-2; 8 bases are a match to TRBD1. The CDR3 loop spans 13 amino acids. With V trimmed by 5 bases and J by 4 bases, 1 base remained unmatched. Germline V lookup: CDR1 SGHAT, CDR2 FQNNGV. The CDR3 nucleotides read TGTGCCAGCAGCGACAGGGGTTACAATGAGCAGTTCTTC. Residues: CASSDRGYNEQFF.

This clone was counted a few times. The chain recombines TRBV7-3 with TRBJ1-1, with 12 bases identical to TRBD1. Germline assignment: CDR1 SGHTA and CDR2 FQGTGA. J was trimmed by 5 bases and V by 0 bases; bases with no gene match: 7. The CDR3 has 17 residues. CDR3 sequence reads: CASSLTGTGGEVTEAFF. The CDR3 nucleotides read TGTGCCAGCAGCTTAACCGGGACAGGGGGCGAGGTGACTGAAGCTTTCTTT. The complete variable domain, with remaining parts taken from reference TRBV7-3 and TRBJ1-1, reads GAGVSQTPSNKVTEKGKYVELRCDPISGHTALYWYRQSLGQGPEFLIYFQGTGAADDSGLPNDRFFAVRPEGSVSTLKIQRTERGDSAVYLCASSLTGTGGEVTEAFFGQGTRLTVV.

V gene TRBV3-1 (or the pseudogene TRBV3-2) combines with J gene TRBJ2-5; 8 nucleotides agree with TRBD2. CDR3 size: 18 residues. Germline-derived CDR1 and CDR2 are LGHDT and YNNKEL (reference sequence). The V and J ends lost 7 bases and 2 bases, in that order; junction bases with no gene match: 18. The CDR3 region has the DNA TGTGCCAGCACCGAAAACCTCGACCGTAGCGGGGCACAAGAGACCCAGTACTTC. This encodes CASTENLDRSGAQETQYF.